Included here is one T cell receptor beta chain sequence, with context. Its antigen is not identified. The data derive from a study of blood T cells in healthy people across ages. Study-level findings and limits: Total diversity from one million sequenced T cells was likely underestimated. With donor CMV status unknown, expanded clonotype changes were possibly confounded.

Primers used in a second PCR of roughly 7 to 12 cycles were a sample-barcoded 5' primer and a J-beta primer mix. Each cDNA molecule carried a tag from a template-switch adaptor that contained 12 random nucleotides. TCRdb re-called the 5' RACE reads with MiXCR, one entry per CDR3 protein. This table has about 780,000 distinct CDR3 sequences, around half appearing once. The sequence came from a man older than 75 in good health. Sequenced input: blood.

The CDR3 here is CSVEIGTYEQYF. CDR3 bases: TGCAGCGTTGAGATCGGCACCTACGAGCAGTACTTC. This rearrangement joins TRBV29-1 to TRBJ2-7; D ambiguous. Germline loops: CDR1 SQVTM, CDR2 ANQGSEA. This CDR3 has 12 amino acids. Deletions cut 3 bases from V and 2 bases from J, with 8 bases between.